These 20 T cell receptor beta chains came from one sample sequenced in a study of cytomegalovirus exposure and HLA in healthy donors. Both 60 Vbeta primers and 13 Jbeta primers went into the PCR. Assay: immunoSEQ multiplex PCR; the TCRdb copy retains only in-frame clones and omits some. The sample has some 140,000 clones, over 70% seen once; the top ten hold about 1%. Material: PBMCs. All receptors derive from a man in his late teens or twenties in good health and CMV-seronegative.

The rearrangement links TRBV18 to TRBJ2-7; no clear D. Trimming stripped 4 bases from V and 3 bases from J, with 10 bases between. This CDR3 contains 13 residues. Germline lookup yields CDR1 KGHSH and CDR2 LQKENI. This chain's CDR3 is CASSQLDNYEQYF. CDR3 bases: TGTGCCAGCTCACAGCTAGATAACTACGAGCAGTACTTC.

The chain is built from TRBV29-1 and TRBJ2-2, with D perhaps TRBD2 (5 bases). Germline CDR1 SQVTM, CDR2 ANQGSEA. The CDR3 is 14 amino acids. Trimming left V 7 bases short and J 6 bases short, with 18 bases between. Here the CDR3 reads CSATPRVSSGELFF. The CDR3 nucleotides are TGCAGCGCCACGCCGCGGGTTTCGTCCGGGGAGCTGTTTTTT.

The chain employs TRBV15 and TRBJ1-1; D possibly corresponds to TRBD1 (5 bases). V was clipped by 4 bases and J by 6 bases, with 12 bases between them. Germline V gives CDR1 LNHNV, CDR2 YYDKDF (reference sequence). CDR3 size: 13 residues. The CDR3 loop reads CATSTTVIAEAFF. CDR3 coding DNA: TGTGCCACCAGCACGACAGTTATCGCTGAAGCTTTCTTT.

The chain employs TRBV2 and TRBJ2-5; D is uncertain. Trimming stripped 6 bases from V and 5 bases from J, with 22 bases between. The CDR3 sequence is 16 residues long. The germline V gene has CDR1 SNHLY and CDR2 FYNNEI. In DNA form, the CDR3 reads TGTGCCAGCAGCGATGGCTTAGGAGCCCTCGGGGAGACCCAGTACTTC. It codes for CASSDGLGALGETQYF.

This clone appeared a single time. The rearrangement joins TRBV5-1 to TRBJ1-1; D may be TRBD1 (6 bases). The V end lost 6 bases, the J end lost 4 bases, and 13 bases lay between the germline ends. CDR1 and CDR2 (germline): SGHRS, YFSETQ. The CDR3 sequence is 13 residues long. The CDR3 loop reads CASTNTGSTEAFF. As DNA, the CDR3 is TGCGCCAGCACAAACACAGGGTCCACTGAAGCTTTCTTT.

The chain couples TRBV2 to TRBJ1-2; 7 bases are a match to TRBD1. The CDR3 sequence is 11 residues long. Germline V CDR1 and CDR2: SNHLY, FYNNEI. V trimming: 5 bases; J trimming: 10 bases; junction bases outside the gene matches: 4. CDR3: CASSITGVYTF. As DNA, the CDR3 is TGTGCCAGCAGTATAACAGGGGTCTACACCTTC.

The chain uses TRBV27 and TRBJ2-3, with unresolved D. Deletions cut 4 bases from V and 2 bases from J, with 16 bases between. The CDR3 has 16 amino acids. Germline V gives CDR1 MNHEY, CDR2 SMNVEV (reference sequence). The CDR3 DNA is TGTGCCAGCAGTTCCCAGACTTTCCTGAACACAGATACGCAGTATTTT. Translating it yields CASSSQTFLNTDTQYF.

The chain joins TRBV5-8 to TRBJ2-5; 7 bases agree with TRBD1. This CDR3 spans 16 amino acids. After removal of 2 bases from V and 5 bases from J, the junction contained 12 bases not matched to a gene. The V gene's germline CDR1 is SGHTS and CDR2 YDEGEE. CDR3 protein: CASSLKFRGFEETQYF. Here the CDR3 DNA reads TGTGCCAGCAGCTTAAAGTTCAGGGGGTTTGAGGAGACCCAGTACTTC.

J is TRBJ2-7 and V is TRBV23-1, with D maybe TRBD1 (6 bases). TRBV23-1 carries the ORF label, with uncertain function. The CDR3 totals 16 residues. Trimming removed 0 bases at V and 1 base at J, with 13 bases between. This chain's CDR3 is CASSQSLTGPSYEQYF. CDR3 bases: TGCGCCAGCAGTCAATCCCTGACAGGCCCTTCCTACGAGCAGTACTTC.

Here the CDR3 reads CASSWTGGQSEQFF. The CDR3 coding sequence is TGTGCCAGCAGCTGGACAGGGGGGCAGAGTGAGCAGTTCTTC. The chain recombines TRBV7-8 with TRBJ2-1; 10 positions agree with TRBD1. The CDR3 has 14 amino acids. In germline, CDR1 is SGHVS, CDR2 FQNEAQ. The J segment lost 9 bases and the V segment lost 4 bases, leaving 6 bases of the junction unmatched.

V is TRBV30 and J is TRBJ2-3; TRBD1 aligns across 10 bases. The V gene's germline CDR1 is GTSNPN and CDR2 SVGIG (reference sequence). The CDR3 consists of 14 residues. The CDR3, as DNA: TGTGCAAGGACAGGGGGGACGACCACAGATACGCAGTATTTT. This sequence encodes CARTGGTTTDTQYF.

The rearrangement joins TRBV5-6 to TRBJ2-5; D is perhaps TRBD1 (5 bases). The V and J ends lost 3 bases and 2 bases respectively, with 11 bases between them. Germline loops: CDR1 SGHDT, CDR2 YYEEEE. This CDR3 is 14 amino acids long. CDR3 residues: CASSSTVSQETQYF. In DNA, the CDR3 is TGTGCCAGCAGCTCGACAGTTTCTCAAGAGACCCAGTACTTC.

V is TRBV15 and J is TRBJ2-7; TRBD1 is a possible D gene (5 bases). V lost 1 base and J 3 bases, leaving 10 bases between the germline ends. The CDR3 runs to 14 residues. CDR1 is LNHNV and CDR2 is YYDKDF in the germline V gene (reference sequence). CDR3 loop: CATSRAGIIYEQYF. The DNA of the CDR3 is TGTGCCACCAGCAGAGCAGGGATTATCTACGAGCAGTACTTC.

Points on this clone: Other nucleotide sequences from this sample produce the same CDR3. The genes are TRBV7-2 and TRBJ1-1; maybe TRBD1 (5 bases). CDR1 is SGHTA and CDR2 is FQGNSA in the germline V gene. This CDR3 contains 13 residues. Trimming took 1 base from V and 4 from J, leaving 7 bases between them. The CDR3, as DNA: TGTGCCAGCAGCTTAGGGGGGGGCACTGAAGCTTTCTTT. Translated, it gives CASSLGGGTEAFF.

The chain has TRBV6-1 and TRBJ1-5; tentatively, D is TRBD1 (5 bases). V dropped 0 bases and J dropped 0 bases, with 12 bases sitting between them. The CDR3 totals 17 residues. Looked up from germline, CDR1 is MNHNS and CDR2 is SASEGT. CDR3 DNA: TGTGCCAGCAGTGAAGCTCTCGGGGGGAGTAGCAATCAGCCCCAGCATTTT. Translation gives CASSEALGGSSNQPQHF.

V is TRBV19 and J is TRBJ1-6; the D gene is possibly TRBD1 (6 bases). The V end was cut by 5 bases, the J end by 7 bases, with 18 bases between. This CDR3 contains 16 residues. Looked up from germline, CDR1 is LNHDA and CDR2 is SQIVND (reference sequence). The CDR3: CASSFRGGARNSPLHF. CDR3 coding DNA: TGTGCCAGTAGTTTCCGCGGGGGGGCTCGAAATTCACCCCTCCACTTT.

The chain has TRBV6-6 and TRBJ1-5, with D tentatively TRBD1 (5 bases). The V gene's germline CDR1 is MNHNY and CDR2 SVGAGI (reference sequence). CDR3 length: 13 residues. V was cut by 6 bases and J by 2 bases, with 8 bases left in between. The CDR3 bases are TGTGCCAGCAGAGGAGGGGGCAATCAGCCCCAGCATTTT. This encodes CASRGGGNQPQHF.

This clone was seen more than once but under ten times. The chain combines TRBV7-8 with TRBJ1-4; unclear D gene. V was cut by 3 bases and J by 0 bases, with 11 bases left in between. Germline CDR1 SGHVS, CDR2 FQNEAQ. This CDR3 is 16 amino acids long. The CDR3: CASSFLRIATNEKLFF. The CDR3 DNA is TGTGCCAGCAGCTTCCTCAGGATTGCAACTAATGAAAAACTGTTTTTT.

This clone was seen once. This rearrangement joins TRBV6-5 to TRBJ2-3; 8 bases are shared with TRBD1. Germline V gene lookup returns CDR1 MNHEY and CDR2 SVGAGI. Trimming took 4 bases from V and 5 from J; bases not matched to a gene: 8. The CDR3 contains 15 residues. In DNA form, the CDR3 reads TGTGCCAGCAGTTTAGGGACAGGACCAGGAGATACGCAGTATTTT. It yields the protein CASSLGTGPGDTQYF.

The chain recombines TRBV11-2 with TRBJ1-6, with 7 bases identical to TRBD1. The germline V gene has CDR1 SGHAT and CDR2 FQNNGV. V lost 5 bases to trimming and J lost 10 bases; unmatched junction nucleotides: 5. The CDR3 consists of 13 residues. This CDR3 is CASSPGQASPLHF. CDR3 bases: TGTGCCAGCAGCCCCGGACAGGCATCACCCCTCCACTTT.